The sequence of this T cell receptor beta chain was determined in a study of blood T cell repertoires in COVID-19. Study-wide context: T cells, B-cell-depleted T cells, or PBMCs supplied cDNA or gDNA.

Libraries were prepared by immunoSEQ multiplex PCR; TCRdb keeps only in-frame clonotypes and omits some of them. The sample records around 300,000 clones, 85% to 90% being singletons. Two consecutive negative NP/OP PCR tests, clearance, or resolved symptoms defined Cohort 3 recovery. Sequencing was carried out using PBMCs or T cells enriched from blood (not recorded which). The clonotype comes from a woman between 18 and 29 years old who had recovered from COVID-19.

CDR3 in amino acids: CASSFTDRVEETQYF. The CDR3 region has the DNA TGTGCCAGCAGCTTCACTGACAGGGTCGAAGAGACCCAGTACTTC. The rearrangement joins TRBV5-5 to TRBJ2-5, with 7 bases fitting TRBD1. CDR3 size: 15 residues. V shed 2 bases and J 3 bases; nucleotides not matched to a gene: 7. In germline, CDR1 is SGHKS, CDR2 YYEKEE (reference sequence).